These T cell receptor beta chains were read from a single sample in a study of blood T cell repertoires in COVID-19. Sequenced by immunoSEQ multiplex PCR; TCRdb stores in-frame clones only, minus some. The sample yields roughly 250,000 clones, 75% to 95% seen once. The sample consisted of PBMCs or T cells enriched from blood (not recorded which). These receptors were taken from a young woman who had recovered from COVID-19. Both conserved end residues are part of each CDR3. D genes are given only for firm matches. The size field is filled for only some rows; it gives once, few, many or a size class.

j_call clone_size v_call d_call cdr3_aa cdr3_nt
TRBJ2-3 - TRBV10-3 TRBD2 CASASGGPLDTQYF TGTGCCTCCGCTAGCGGGGGCCCGTTAGATACGCAGTATTTT
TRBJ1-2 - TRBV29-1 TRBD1 CSVPLGGDRGDHGYTF TGCAGCGTCCCCCTCGGAGGTGACAGGGGCGATCATGGCTACACCTTC
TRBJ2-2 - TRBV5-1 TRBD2 CASSLDRGDTGELFF TGCGCCAGCAGCTTGGATCGGGGGGACACCGGGGAGCTGTTTTTT
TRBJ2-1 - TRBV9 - CASSPGGKQFF TGTGCCAGCAGCCCAGGGGGGAAGCAGTTCTTC
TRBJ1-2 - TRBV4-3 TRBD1 CASSHGTGEYGYTF TGCGCCAGCAGCCACGGGACAGGGGAGTATGGCTACACCTTC
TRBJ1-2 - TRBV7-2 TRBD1 CASSSQGAGYGYTF TGTGCCAGCAGCTCACAGGGGGCTGGGTATGGCTACACCTTC
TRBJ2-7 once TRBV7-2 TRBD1 CASSSTGQSSYEQYF TGTGCCAGCAGCTCCACGGGACAGAGTTCCTACGAGCAGTACTTC
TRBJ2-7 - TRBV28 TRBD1 CATTPPGQGPKQYF TGTGCCACCACACCGCCGGGACAGGGACCTAAGCAGTACTTC
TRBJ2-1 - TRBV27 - CASSLTGSSYNEQFF TGTGCCAGCAGTTTAACAGGGAGCTCCTACAATGAGCAGTTCTTC
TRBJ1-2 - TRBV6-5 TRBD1 CASSYLGQADSYGYTF TGTGCCAGCAGTTACTTGGGACAGGCCGATTCCTATGGCTACACCTTC
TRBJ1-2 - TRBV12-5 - CASGLGHYGYTF TGTGCTAGTGGCCTGGGCCACTATGGCTACACCTTC
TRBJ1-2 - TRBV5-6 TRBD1 CASSPDRDLGYTF TGTGCCAGCAGCCCGGACAGGGATCTTGGCTACACCTTC
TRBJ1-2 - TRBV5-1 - CASSRDRSPNYGYTF TGCGCCAGCAGCCGAGACAGGAGCCCTAACTATGGCTACACCTTC
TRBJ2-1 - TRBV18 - CASSPRGMADEQFF TGTGCCAGCTCACCTCGGGGGATGGCCGATGAGCAGTTCTTC
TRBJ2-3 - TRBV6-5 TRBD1 CASSRDRSTDTQYF TGTGCCAGCAGTCGGGACAGGAGCACAGATACGCAGTATTTT
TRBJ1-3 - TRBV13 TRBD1 CASSGQGGNTIYF TGTGCCAGCAGCGGACAGGGTGGAAACACCATATATTTT
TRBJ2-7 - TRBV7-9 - CASSLAQWGPYEQYF TGTGCCAGCAGCTTAGCGCAATGGGGCCCCTACGAGCAGTACTTC
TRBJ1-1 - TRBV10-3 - CAISDPQRVNTEAFF TGTGCCATCAGTGACCCTCAGAGGGTAAACACTGAAGCTTTCTTT
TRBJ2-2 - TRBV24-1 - CATSDLGSGIGTGELFF TGTGCCACCAGTGATTTGGGCTCAGGGATAGGGACCGGGGAGCTGTTTTTT
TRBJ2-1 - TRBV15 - CATSRDVGVSYNEQFF TGTGCCACCAGCAGAGATGTGGGAGTTTCCTACAATGAGCAGTTCTTC
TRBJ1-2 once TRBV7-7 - CASSLSLFGGEANYGYTF TGTGCTAGCAGCTTAAGTTTATTTGGGGGGGAAGCTAACTATGGCTACACCTTC
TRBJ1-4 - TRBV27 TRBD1 CASSLSIGQGWNSEKLFF TGTGCCAGCAGTTTATCAATTGGACAGGGGTGGAATAGTGAAAAACTGTTTTTT
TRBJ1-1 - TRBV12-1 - CASSFVYQNTEAFF TGTGCCAGCAGCTTTGTCTATCAAAACACTGAAGCTTTCTTT
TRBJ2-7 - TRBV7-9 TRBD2 CASSVSGSSYEQYF TGTGCCAGCAGCGTTAGCGGGAGCTCCTACGAGCAGTACTTC
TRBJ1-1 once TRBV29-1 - CSYYMNTEAFF TGCAGCTATTATATGAACACTGAAGCTTTCTTT
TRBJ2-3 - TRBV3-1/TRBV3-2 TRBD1 CASGYPGQGTDTQYF TGTGCCAGCGGATACCCGGGACAGGGAACAGATACGCAGTATTTT
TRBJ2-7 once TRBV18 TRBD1 CASSPNRGEQYF TGTGCCAGCTCCCCAAACAGGGGCGAGCAGTACTTC
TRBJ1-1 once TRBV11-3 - CASSPGGGATEAFF TGTGCCAGCAGCCCCGGGGGGGGAGCCACTGAAGCTTTCTTT
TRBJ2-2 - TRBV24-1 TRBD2 CATSAPGRGGTGELFF TGTGCCACCAGTGCCCCGGGGAGGGGAGGGACCGGGGAGCTGTTTTTT
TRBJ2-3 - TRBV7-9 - CASSIGVTTDTQYF TGTGCCAGCAGCATAGGAGTCACCACAGATACGCAGTATTTT
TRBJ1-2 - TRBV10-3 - CAISQGGDGYTF TGTGCCATCTCCCAAGGGGGGGACGGCTACACCTTC
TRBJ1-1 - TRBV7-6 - CASSLSLVTEAFF TGTGCCAGCAGCCTATCTCTAGTGACTGAAGCTTTCTTT
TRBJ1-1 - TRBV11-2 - CASSPTRNTEAFF TGTGCCAGCAGCCCGACAAGGAACACTGAAGCTTTCTTT
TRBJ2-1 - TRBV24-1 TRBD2 CATSFSGRGNEQFF TGTGCCACCAGTTTCTCCGGGAGGGGCAATGAGCAGTTCTTC
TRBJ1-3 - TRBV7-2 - CASSPRGATVNTIYF TGTGCCAGCAGCCCCCGTGGGGCTACTGTAAACACCATATATTTT
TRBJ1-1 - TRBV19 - CASSTDPGAEAFF TGTGCCAGTAGTACAGATCCGGGGGCTGAAGCTTTCTTT
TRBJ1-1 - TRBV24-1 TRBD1 CATTDRAGTEAFF TGTGCCACCACAGACAGGGCAGGTACTGAAGCTTTCTTT
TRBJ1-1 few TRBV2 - CASIAGSMNTEAFF TGTGCCAGCATTGCAGGGTCCATGAACACTGAAGCTTTCTTT
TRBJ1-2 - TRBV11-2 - CASSFEGDGYTF TGTGCCAGCAGTTTTGAGGGGGATGGCTACACCTTC
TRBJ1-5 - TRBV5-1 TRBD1 CASRFDRADMQHF TGCGCCAGCAGGTTCGACAGGGCCGATATGCAGCATTTT
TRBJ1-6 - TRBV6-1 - CASSEWGEDSSYNSPLHF TGTGCCAGCAGTGAATGGGGTGAGGACAGCTCCTATAATTCACCCCTCCACTTT
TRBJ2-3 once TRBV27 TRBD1 CASSFGTGITLSSTDTQYF TGTGCCAGCAGTTTTGGGACAGGGATTACTCTCTCCAGCACAGATACGCAGTATTTT
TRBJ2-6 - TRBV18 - CASSPREVMTNVLTF TGTGCCAGCTCACCCAGGGAAGTGATGACCAACGTCCTGACTTTC
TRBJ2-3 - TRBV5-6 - CASSLGPRGDTQYF TGTGCCAGCAGCTTGGGCCCAAGAGGGGATACGCAGTATTTT
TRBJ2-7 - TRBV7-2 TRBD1 CASSLRDRGWDEQYF TGTGCCAGCAGCTTACGGGACAGGGGTTGGGACGAGCAGTACTTC